Listed below are T cell receptor beta chains from one sample, sequenced in a study of shared clonotypes between healthy human individuals. Only in-frame clones appear in the TCRdb table, and some are missing; sequencing was by immunoSEQ multiplex PCR. The table shows just over 2,000,000 clones, with 85% to 95% occurring only once. The sequencing sample was made of naive CD4+ T cells sorted from blood. The receptor set was obtained from a man younger than 30 in good health. The CDR3 runs from the conserved cysteine through the conserved F or W. The D gene is left open where the match is weak. The size field is filled for only some rows; it gives once, few, many or a size class.

>TRBV7-2|-|TRBD1|TRBJ2-7
CASSGRTGAIEQYF
TGTGCCAGCAGCGGGAGGACAGGGGCTATCGAGCAGTACTTC
>TRBV9|-|-|TRBJ1-2
CASSVATGGQKDGYTF
TGTGCCAGCAGCGTAGCTACTGGGGGGCAGAAGGATGGCTACACCTTC
>TRBV27|-|TRBD2|TRBJ2-1
CASSFTQSLLAAKRNEQFF
TGTGCCAGCAGTTTCACCCAATCCCTACTAGCGGCCAAGCGCAATGAGCAGTTCTTC
>TRBV4-3|-|TRBD1|TRBJ2-1
CASSQTGTGPYNEQFF
TGCGCCAGCAGCCAAACCGGGACAGGGCCCTACAATGAGCAGTTCTTC
>TRBV27|-|TRBD1|TRBJ2-3
CASSLQDRATDTQYF
TGTGCCAGCAGTTTACAGGACAGGGCAACAGATACGCAGTATTTT
>TRBV7-9|-|-|TRBJ2-3
CASSQTRGATDTQYF
TGTGCCAGCAGCCAGACCCGGGGTGCCACAGATACGCAGTATTTT
>TRBV2|-|TRBD1|TRBJ1-2
CASSELRQGFGYTF
TGTGCCAGCAGTGAATTGCGACAGGGGTTTGGCTACACCTTC
>TRBV4-3|-|-|TRBJ2-1
CASSQVWGYNEQFF
TGCGCCAGCAGCCAAGTTTGGGGGTACAATGAGCAGTTCTTC
>TRBV6-1|-|-|TRBJ2-1
CASSEMGNSYNEQFF
TGTGCCAGCAGTGAAATGGGGAACTCCTACAATGAGCAGTTCTTC
>TRBV5-1|-|-|TRBJ2-3
CASSSDRFSTDTQYF
TGCGCCAGCAGCTCCGACAGGTTTAGCACAGATACGCAGTATTTT
>TRBV6-5|-|-|TRBJ1-1
CASRYDRVLGTEAFF
TGTGCCAGCAGGTACGACCGGGTCTTAGGGACTGAAGCTTTCTTT
>TRBV5-4|-|TRBD2|TRBJ2-1
CASSPKTSGANNEQFF
TGTGCCAGCAGCCCCAAAACTAGCGGGGCGAACAATGAGCAGTTCTTC
>TRBV6-5|-|TRBD1|TRBJ2-7
CASSPGQGANEQYF
TGTGCCAGCAGTCCGGGACAGGGGGCAAACGAGCAGTACTTC
>TRBV28|-|TRBD1|TRBJ1-1
CASRSGQGDTEAFF
TGTGCCAGCAGATCCGGACAGGGCGACACTGAAGCTTTCTTT
>TRBV7-8|-|TRBD2|TRBJ2-2
CASSSVAGGELFF
TGTGCCAGCAGCTCTGTAGCGGGCGGGGAGCTGTTTTTT
>TRBV27|-|-|TRBJ1-4
CASRRDKSEKLFF
TGTGCCAGCAGACGGGACAAGAGTGAAAAACTGTTTTTT
>TRBV28|-|TRBD1|TRBJ1-2
CASSPDRVRGYTF
TGTGCCAGCAGTCCGGACAGGGTCCGTGGCTACACCTTC
>TRBV10-3|once|-|TRBJ1-4
CAISEGPQGFVEKLFF
TGTGCCATCAGTGAGGGTCCCCAAGGATTCGTTGAAAAACTGTTTTTT
>TRBV29-1|-|-|TRBJ1-3
CSVEDNTIYF
TGCAGCGTTGAAGACAACACCATATATTTT
>TRBV19|-|TRBD1|TRBJ2-7
CASSMGQGPYEQYF
TGTGCCAGTAGTATGGGACAGGGGCCCTACGAGCAGTACTTC
>TRBV4-1|-|-|TRBJ2-2
CASSQDDPFLELFF
TGCGCCAGCAGCCAAGATGATCCATTTCTGGAGCTGTTTTTT
>TRBV5-4|-|TRBD2|TRBJ2-7
CASSPSGGLSYEQYF
TGTGCCAGCAGCCCTAGCGGCGGGCTCTCCTACGAGCAGTACTTC